The TCR beta chain under discussion was sequenced for a study of response to subunit inactivated influenza vaccine. TCRdb redid the calling of the RT-PCR reads with MiXCR, one entry per CDR3 protein. The table lists 550,000 to 800,000 distinct CDR3 sequences, around a sixth of them singletons. Study-wide results and limits: Each seasonal influenza vaccination recruits few new T cells, the authors suggested.

The table lists this clonotype with a few counts. Antigen specificity is unknown. This CDR3 spans 13 amino acids. Germline lookup yields CDR1 MNHNY and CDR2 SVGAGI (reference sequence). Trimming left V 6 bases short and J 5 bases short, with 14 bases between. The starting material was PBMCs from blood, obtained roughly 13 days after vaccination. The source of this sequence is a middle-aged man who received an inactivated influenza vaccine. This chain uses TRBV6-6 with TRBJ2-7; D is possibly TRBD1 (6 bases). The chain's CDR3 is CASSTGTMDEQYF. The CDR3 bases are TGTGCCAGCAGCACCGGGACAATGGACGAGCAGTACTTC.